One and the same sample provided the 7 T cell receptor beta chains below, sequenced in a study of cytomegalovirus exposure and HLA in healthy donors. Primers: 60 Vbeta forward and 13 Jbeta reverse. TCRdb keeps only in-frame clones here, not all; method: immunoSEQ multiplex PCR. The sample includes about 130,000 clones, more than 65% of them seen just once. Sequencing was carried out using PBMCs. Source of these receptors: a male donor in good health and CMV-seropositive.

The table lists this clone with a few counts. This chain joins TRBV5-1 and TRBJ1-1, with D uncertain. Germline CDR1 is SGHRS and CDR2 is YFSETQ. V was shortened by 1 base and J by 3 bases, with 4 bases between the two germline ends. This CDR3 comprises 12 residues. CDR3 nucleotides: TGCGCCAGCAGCTTGTTAGACACTGAAGCTTTCTTT. Residues: CASSLLDTEAFF.

The rearrangement links TRBV6-1 to TRBJ1-4; TRBD1 is a possible D gene (5 bases). Looked up from germline, CDR1 is MNHNS and CDR2 is SASEGT. V was trimmed by 1 base and J by 8 bases, leaving 11 bases between them. The CDR3 loop spans 14 amino acids. CDR3 sequence: CASSEVGGGEKLFF. CDR3 sequence (DNA): TGTGCCAGCAGTGAAGTGGGGGGTGGGGAAAAACTGTTTTTT.

This rearrangement joins TRBV25-1 to TRBJ2-5; D is unclear. V was trimmed by 9 bases and J by 5 bases, leaving 19 bases between them. The CDR3 loop spans 14 amino acids. In germline, CDR1 is MGHDK, CDR2 SYGVNS. The chain's CDR3 is CASHRQAIRETQYF. As DNA, the CDR3 is TGTGCCAGTCATAGGCAGGCCATCCGCGAGACCCAGTACTTC. Looking up the rest from reference TRBV25-1 and TRBJ2-5 gives the full variable domain: EADIYQTPRYLVIGTGKKITLECSQTMGHDKMYWYQQDPGMELHLIHYSYGVNSTEKGDLSSESTVSRIRTEHFPLTLESARPSHTSQYLCASHRQAIRETQYFGPGTRLLVL.

This clone was seen more than once but under ten times. The genes are TRBV7-6 and TRBJ2-5; TRBD2 matches 12 bases. The V gene's germline CDR1 is SGHVS and CDR2 FNYEAQ. The ends lost 5 bases at V and 7 bases at J; junction bases unmatched: 8. This CDR3 region has 15 residues. The CDR3 sequence is CASSDASGGAGTQYF. The CDR3, as DNA: TGTGCCAGCAGCGACGCTAGCGGGGGGGCCGGGACCCAGTACTTC.

V usage is TRBV18 and J usage is TRBJ2-7; D might be TRBD1 (7 bases). This CDR3 spans 15 amino acids. Germline V gene sequence: CDR1 KGHSH, CDR2 LQKENI. V was trimmed by 3 bases and J by 1 base, leaving 13 bases between them. The CDR3 loop reads CASSPRGDSSYEQYF. The CDR3 nucleotides read TGTGCCAGCTCACCGAGGGGGGACAGTTCCTACGAGCAGTACTTC.

This chain connects TRBV5-6 to TRBJ2-5; tentative D call: TRBD2 (5 bases). V dropped 0 bases and J dropped 11 bases, with 11 bases sitting between them. The CDR3 sequence is 12 residues long. CDR1 SGHDT and CDR2 YYEEEE come from the germline V gene. The DNA for the CDR3 is TGTGCCAGCAGCTTGGTCGGGGTGGAGCAGTACTTC. Residues: CASSLVGVEQYF.

This CDR3 is CAISSLLPNSGANVLTF. The CDR3 coding sequence is TGTGCCATCAGTTCACTCCTTCCCAACTCTGGGGCCAACGTCCTGACTTTC. V and J are TRBV10-3 and TRBJ2-6, with D uncertain. Germline CDR1 reads ENHRY; CDR2 reads SYGVKD. This CDR3 comprises 17 residues. V was trimmed by 5 bases and J by 0 bases, leaving 14 bases between them.